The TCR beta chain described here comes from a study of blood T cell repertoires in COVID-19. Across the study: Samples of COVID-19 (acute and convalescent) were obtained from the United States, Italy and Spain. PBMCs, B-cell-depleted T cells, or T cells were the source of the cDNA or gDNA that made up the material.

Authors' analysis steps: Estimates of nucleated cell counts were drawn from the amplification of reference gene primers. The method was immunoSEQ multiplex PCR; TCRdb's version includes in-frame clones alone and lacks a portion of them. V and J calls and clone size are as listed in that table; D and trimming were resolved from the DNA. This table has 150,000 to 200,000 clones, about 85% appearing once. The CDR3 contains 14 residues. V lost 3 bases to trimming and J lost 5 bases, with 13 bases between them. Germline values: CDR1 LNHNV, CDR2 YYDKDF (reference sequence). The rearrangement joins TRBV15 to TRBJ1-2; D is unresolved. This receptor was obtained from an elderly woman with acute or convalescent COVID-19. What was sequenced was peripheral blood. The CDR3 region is CATSSGGAGYGYTF. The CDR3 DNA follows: TGTGCCACCAGCAGCGGCGGCGCGGGGTATGGCTACACCTTC. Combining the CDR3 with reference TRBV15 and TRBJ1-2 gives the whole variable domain DAMVIQNPRYQVTQFGKPVTLSCSQTLNHNVMYWYQQKSSQAPKLLFHYYDKDFNNEADTPDNFQSRRPNTSFCFLDIRSPGLGDTAMYLCATSSGGAGYGYTFGSGTRLTVV.